The TCR beta chain described here comes from a study of blood T cell repertoires in COVID-19. Study information: PBMCs, B-cell-depleted T cells, or T cells provided the cDNA or gDNA that made up the material.

In the original processing: Amplification from reference gene primers served as the basis for estimated nucleated cell counts. The data were produced by immunoSEQ multiplex PCR, yet TCRdb's version contains in-frame clones alone and is incomplete. Clone size and V and J calls were adopted from that table, with D and trimming inferred from the DNA. The sample carries 230,000 or so clones, about nine tenths recorded once. Recruits, aged roughly 18 to 95 years, lived in 25 or so US areas. This CDR3 is 16 amino acids long. The V and J ends lost 5 bases and 2 bases, in that order; junction bases with no gene match: 8. Per the germline V gene, CDR1 is SGHTA and CDR2 is FQGNSA.

The chain uses TRBV7-2 and TRBJ1-5; 8 bases are shared with TRBD1. Sequenced input: PBMCs or T cells enriched from blood (not recorded which). The source of this sequence is a woman in her 40s with acute COVID-19. The CDR3 DNA reads as TGTGCCAGCAGCCCACGACAGGGGTTGGGCAATCAGCCCCAGCATTTT. Its protein is CASSPRQGLGNQPQHF.